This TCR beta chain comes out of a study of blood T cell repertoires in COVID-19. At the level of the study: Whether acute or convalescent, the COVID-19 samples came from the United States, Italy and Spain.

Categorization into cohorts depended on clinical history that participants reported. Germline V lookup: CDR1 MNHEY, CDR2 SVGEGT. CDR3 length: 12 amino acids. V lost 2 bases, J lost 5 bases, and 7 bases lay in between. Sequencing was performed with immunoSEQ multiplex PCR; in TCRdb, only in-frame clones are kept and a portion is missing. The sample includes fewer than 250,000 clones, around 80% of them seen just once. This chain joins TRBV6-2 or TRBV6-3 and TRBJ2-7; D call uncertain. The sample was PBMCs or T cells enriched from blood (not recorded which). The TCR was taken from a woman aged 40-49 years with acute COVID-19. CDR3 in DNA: TGTGCCAGCAGTTACGACCGGGACGAGCAGTACTTC. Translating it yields CASSYDRDEQYF.